This T cell receptor (beta chain) was sequenced in a study of blood T cells in healthy people across ages. The authors ran a second PCR of about 6 to 11 cycles using a sample-barcoded 5' primer and a J-beta primer mix. Each TCR beta cDNA got a 12-nucleotide random molecular identifier. TCRdb independently ran MiXCR on the 5' RACE reads; one entry per CDR3 protein. The sample lists just over 800,000 distinct CDR3 sequences; approximately 67% were seen once. Study-wide results and caveats: Measured against age, TCR beta diversity per million T cells decreased in a roughly linear manner.

Sample donors were healthy Caucasian individuals that came from Russia, aged roughly 6 to 100. Peripheral blood from each donor was collected in a volume of approximately 9.2 milliliters. In this sample, this clonotype turned up a few times. Its antigen is currently unknown. V lost 6 bases and J lost 4, with 13 bases in between. Germline CDR1 KGHSH, CDR2 LQKENI. The CDR3 length is 14 residues. The sequenced sample consisted of blood. This TCR was recovered from a man in his thirties or forties in good health. This sequence joins TRBV18 and TRBJ2-1; D gene unclear. In DNA form, the CDR3 reads TGTGCCAGCTCCGAAAAGGAGTTATACAATGAGCAGTTCTTC. It is translated as CASSEKELYNEQFF.